According to its frequency, the clone carrying this TCR beta chain is medium-sized (0.01 to 0.1%). Its target is not known. These data belong to a study of T cell clusters in autoimmune cytopenias. Study-level findings and limits: Active autoimmune hepatitis patients had roughly 2.9-fold fewer exclusive TRB clusters than healthy donors. No experiment has yet validated the function of the T cell clusters defined in silico.

The CDR3 runs to 15 residues. Germline lookup yields CDR1 SEHNR and CDR2 FQNEAQ (reference sequence). Multiplex touch-down PCR amplified TRB using TRB-A and TRB-B pools in one tube. TCRdb re-called the multiplex PCR reads and catalogs CDR3 proteins one per entry, DNA excluded. Found here are several thousand distinct CDR3 sequences; the top ten clones hold less than 30%. TRB was amplified from roughly 250 ng of peripheral blood genomic DNA per sample. Input material: peripheral blood. The TCR sequence derives from a human donor with an autoimmune cytopenia or autoimmune hepatitis (not recorded which). The chain has TRBV7-9 and TRBJ1-2. The CDR3 region is CASSLGSQTNYGYTF.